One sample yielded the 8 T cell receptor beta chains listed below, sequenced in a study of cytomegalovirus exposure and HLA in healthy donors. PCR was performed using 60 Vbeta and 13 Jbeta primers. The protocol was immunoSEQ multiplex PCR, while the TCRdb copy is restricted to in-frame clones and leaves out a portion. The data contain approximately 150,000 clones, less than 9.5% of them singletons. Sequencing input: PBMCs. Every receptor here comes from a male donor in good health and CMV-seronegative.

The chain recombines TRBV2 with TRBJ1-3, with a possible D match to TRBD1 (5 bases). With 1 base removed from V and 7 bases from J, the gap between germline ends came to 11 bases. From germline, CDR1 is SNHLY and CDR2 FYNNEI. CDR3 length equals 14 residues. This CDR3 is CASSEGGDGNTIYF. The CDR3 DNA sequence: TGTGCCAGCAGTGAAGGGGGGGACGGTAACACCATATATTTT.

The table lists this clone with a few counts. The rearrangement links TRBV27 to TRBJ2-5, with D tentatively TRBD2 (5 bases). The CDR3 has 15 amino acids. Trimming removed 1 base at V and 5 bases at J, with 14 bases between. CDR1 and CDR2 from the germline V gene are MNHEY and SMNVEV (reference sequence). This CDR3 is CASSLWQGSSETQYF. Written as DNA, the CDR3 is TGTGCCAGCAGTTTATGGCAAGGGAGCTCTGAGACCCAGTACTTC.

In this sample, this clone turned up a few times. The CDR3 sequence is CASSLGVYTQYF. The CDR3 region has the DNA TGTGCCAGCAGCCTCGGGGTCTATACGCAGTATTTT. The chain couples TRBV11-2 to TRBJ2-3, with TRBD2 as a possible D gene (5 bases). Germline V gene data show CDR1 as SGHAT and CDR2 as FQNNGV. V was shortened by 5 bases and J by 7 bases, with 10 bases between the two germline ends. This CDR3 has 12 residues.

The CDR3 region is CASSLGGTTNQPQHF. In DNA form, the CDR3 reads TGTGCCAGCAGCTTAGGGGGGACTACAAATCAGCCCCAGCATTTT. The chain employs TRBV7-2 and TRBJ1-5, with a weak D call TRBD1 (5 bases). V was cut by 1 base and J by 4 bases, with 11 bases left in between. Germline V CDR1 and CDR2: SGHTA, FQGNSA. The length of the CDR3 is 15 residues.

The chain links TRBV2 to TRBJ2-7, with D unclear. CDR1 and CDR2 from the germline V gene are SNHLY and FYNNEI. The CDR3 spans 11 residues. The ends were cut back, 6 bases at V and 4 bases at J, with 7 bases in the middle. CDR3 nucleotides: TGTGCCAGCAGCCTCCAGTACGAGCAGTACTTC. Translated: CASSLQYEQYF.

This clone was detected a few times. The chain joins TRBV28 to TRBJ1-2; the match to TRBD1 covers 7 bases. The CDR3 extends over 15 amino acids. V gave up 5 bases and J gave up 4 bases; unmatched junction bases: 10. CDR1 is MDHEN, CDR2 SYDVKM, per germline. This CDR3 reads CASSPYRGQGYGYTF. In DNA, the CDR3 is TGTGCCAGCAGTCCGTACAGGGGCCAGGGCTATGGCTACACCTTC.

V gene TRBV2 combines with J gene TRBJ1-2, with a possible D match to TRBD1 (6 bases). With 8 bases removed from V and 4 bases from J, the gap between germline ends came to 17 bases. The CDR3 contains 14 residues. The germline gives CDR1 SNHLY, CDR2 FYNNEI. Here the CDR3 reads CASGIWGLGYGYTF. The CDR3 nucleotides read TGTGCCAGCGGGATATGGGGGCTTGGCTATGGCTACACCTTC.

This chain connects TRBV28 to TRBJ2-7, with no clear D. Trimming left V 4 bases short and J 2 bases short, with 9 bases between. The CDR3 totals 13 residues. The germline V gene encodes CDR1 MDHEN and CDR2 SYDVKM. The DNA for the CDR3 is TGTGCCAGCAGTTCTCCTAGGACCTACGAGCAGTACTTC. It codes for CASSSPRTYEQYF. The full variable domain, its missing parts supplied by reference TRBV28 and TRBJ2-7, is DVKVTQSSRYLVKRTGEKVFLECVQDMDHENMFWYRQDPGLGLRLIYFSYDVKMKEKGDIPEGYSVSREKKERFSLILESASTNQTSMYLCASSSPRTYEQYFGPGTRLTVT.